This entry concerns a single T cell receptor beta chain. The antigen remains undetermined. Trimming left V 2 bases short and J 1 base short, with 16 bases between. CDR3 length: 17 residues. Germline-derived CDR1 and CDR2 are SGHNT and YYREEE (reference sequence). This sample is part of a study of T cell responses to AZD1222 COVID-19 vaccine. The protocol was immunoSEQ multiplex PCR, while the TCRdb copy is restricted to in-frame clones and leaves out a portion. The data hold roughly 150,000 clones, with 90% observed a single time. Second doses were pooled across both intervals (about 4 or about 12 weeks). Regarding the study as a whole: No day 14 peak samples; only post-peak repertoires were characterized. There were vaccine-associated CD4 TCRs across spike, dominant at 160-218 and 743-854.

This TCR came from an adult who received the AZD1222 COVID-19 vaccine. This rearrangement joins TRBV5-4 to TRBJ1-3; weak D call: TRBD1 (6 bases). Sequenced material: peripheral blood, taken 28 days after the second AZD1222 dose. The chain's CDR3 is CASSLSTGKVSGNTIYF. The DNA for the CDR3 is TGTGCCAGCAGCTTATCCACAGGGAAAGTGTCTGGAAACACCATATATTTT.